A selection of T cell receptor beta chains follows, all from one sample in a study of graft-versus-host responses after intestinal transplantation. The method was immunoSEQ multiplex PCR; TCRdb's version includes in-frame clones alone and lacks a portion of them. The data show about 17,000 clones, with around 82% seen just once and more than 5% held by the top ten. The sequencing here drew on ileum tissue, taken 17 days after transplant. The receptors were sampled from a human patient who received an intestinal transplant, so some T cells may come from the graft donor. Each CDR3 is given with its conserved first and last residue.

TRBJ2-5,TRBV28,CASNLVAGETQYF
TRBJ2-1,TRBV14,CASSQDAGSHNEQFF
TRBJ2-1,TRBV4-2,CASSQTGSGRGHNEQFF
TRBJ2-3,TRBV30,CAWNPGTSGSTDTQYF
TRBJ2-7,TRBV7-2,CASSLSHAYEQYF
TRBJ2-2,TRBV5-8,CASSFLSLRPQGGELFF
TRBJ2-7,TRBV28,CASSLEYQGGFYEQYF
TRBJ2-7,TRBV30,CAWSFGPEQYF
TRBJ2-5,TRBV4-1,CASSQDEISGTSGATQYF
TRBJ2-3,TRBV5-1,CASSFGDRSTDTQYF
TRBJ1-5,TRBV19,CASSTGGLGHGHF
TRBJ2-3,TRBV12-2,CASRLVVSNDTQYF
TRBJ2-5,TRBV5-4,CASSLMGQGKQYF
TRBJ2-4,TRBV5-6,CASSSWGTAKNIQYF
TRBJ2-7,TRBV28,CASSLNPPGLSYEQYF
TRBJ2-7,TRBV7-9,CASSLAMTGESYF
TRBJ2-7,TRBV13,CASSLGRRFHEQYF
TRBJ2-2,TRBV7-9,CASSPTANTGELFF
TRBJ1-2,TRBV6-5,CASSGDKYFFYGYTF
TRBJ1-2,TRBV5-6,CASSLRDPYGYTF
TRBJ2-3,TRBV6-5,CASSRGTSGSDTQYF
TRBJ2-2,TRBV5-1,CASSFMVAGLNTGELFF
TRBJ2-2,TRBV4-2,CASSSGLAGYTGELFF